These T cell receptor beta chains were read from a single sample in a study of blood T cell repertoires in COVID-19. Profiling relied on immunoSEQ multiplex PCR, and the TCRdb table lists in-frame clones only, not all of them. The sample lists about 200,000 clones, 70% to 90% seen once, with around 5.2% in the top ten. Sequencing was done on a sample of peripheral blood. The source of these receptors is a woman older than 75 with acute or convalescent COVID-19. Each CDR3 is given with its conserved first and last residue. Fields, in order: V gene, D gene, J gene, clone size, CDR3 protein, CDR3 DNA. The D gene is left open where the match is weak. Size is omitted from some rows. Given values are once, few, many or a class for expanded clones.

v_gene: TRBV2
d_gene: NA
j_gene: TRBJ2-7
abundance: NA
CDR3aa: CASKVGPSGSPTVYEQYF
CDR3nt: TGTGCCAGCAAGGTTGGGCCGAGCGGCAGTCCCACGGTCTACGAGCAGTACTTC

v_gene: TRBV2
d_gene: NA
j_gene: TRBJ2-7
abundance: once
CDR3aa: CASIVDNSSYEQYF
CDR3nt: TGTGCCAGCATCGTCGACAACAGCTCCTACGAGCAGTACTTC

v_gene: TRBV4-2
d_gene: TRBD2
j_gene: TRBJ2-2
abundance: few
CDR3aa: CASSQDPVLGRDTGELFF
CDR3nt: TGTGCCAGCAGCCAAGATCCGGTTTTAGGGAGGGACACCGGGGAGCTGTTTTTT

v_gene: TRBV7-2
d_gene: NA
j_gene: TRBJ2-3
abundance: NA
CDR3aa: CASSLFGMEAQYF
CDR3nt: TGTGCCAGCAGCTTATTCGGGATGGAGGCGCAGTATTTT

v_gene: TRBV6-5
d_gene: NA
j_gene: TRBJ1-1
abundance: NA
CDR3aa: CASSYQANTEAFF
CDR3nt: TGTGCCAGCAGTTATCAAGCTAACACTGAAGCTTTCTTT

v_gene: TRBV6-5
d_gene: TRBD1
j_gene: TRBJ1-3
abundance: NA
CDR3aa: CASRPPGTGGNTIYF
CDR3nt: TGTGCCAGCAGGCCCCCCGGGACAGGAGGAAACACCATATATTTT

v_gene: TRBV4-3
d_gene: TRBD1
j_gene: TRBJ1-2
abundance: NA
CDR3aa: CASSHLGQATAGYTF
CDR3nt: TGCGCCAGCAGCCATCTCGGACAGGCGACGGCTGGCTACACCTTC

v_gene: TRBV9
d_gene: TRBD1
j_gene: TRBJ1-1
abundance: NA
CDR3aa: CASSVGQGLRSEAFF
CDR3nt: TGTGCCAGCAGCGTGGGACAGGGGTTAAGGTCTGAAGCTTTCTTT

v_gene: TRBV10-1
d_gene: NA
j_gene: TRBJ2-7
abundance: NA
CDR3aa: CASSEGGSSPYEQYF
CDR3nt: TGCGCCAGCAGTGAGGGGGGGTCTAGCCCCTACGAGCAGTACTTC

v_gene: TRBV12-3/TRBV12-4
d_gene: NA
j_gene: TRBJ2-2
abundance: NA
CDR3aa: CASSFSSGELFF
CDR3nt: TGTGCCAGCAGTTTTTCCTCCGGGGAGCTGTTTTTT

v_gene: TRBV5-1
d_gene: TRBD1
j_gene: TRBJ1-1
abundance: NA
CDR3aa: CASSIGQGWETEAFF
CDR3nt: TGCGCCAGCAGCATCGGACAGGGTTGGGAAACTGAAGCTTTCTTT

v_gene: TRBV7-2
d_gene: NA
j_gene: TRBJ1-1
abundance: NA
CDR3aa: CASSLGFGMGYTEAFF
CDR3nt: TGTGCCAGCAGCTTAGGGTTCGGGATGGGGTACACTGAAGCTTTCTTT

v_gene: TRBV15
d_gene: TRBD2
j_gene: TRBJ2-7
abundance: NA
CDR3aa: CATSWAGGSNEQYF
CDR3nt: TGTGCCACCAGCTGGGCGGGAGGGTCCAACGAGCAGTACTTC

v_gene: TRBV29-1
d_gene: TRBD1
j_gene: TRBJ1-1
abundance: NA
CDR3aa: CSVWTGGAYTEAFF
CDR3nt: TGCAGCGTCTGGACAGGGGGCGCTTACACTGAAGCTTTCTTT

v_gene: TRBV7-2
d_gene: NA
j_gene: TRBJ2-5
abundance: NA
CDR3aa: CASSLDRETQYF
CDR3nt: TGTGCCAGCAGCTTAGACAGGGAGACCCAGTACTTC

v_gene: TRBV24-1
d_gene: NA
j_gene: TRBJ2-5
abundance: NA
CDR3aa: CATSDYGPGGGETQYF
CDR3nt: TGTGCCACCAGTGATTATGGACCGGGGGGCGGTGAGACCCAGTACTTC

v_gene: TRBV7-3
d_gene: NA
j_gene: TRBJ2-5
abundance: NA
CDR3aa: CASSSAAGETQYF
CDR3nt: TGTGCCAGCAGCTCGGCGGCCGGGGAGACCCAGTACTTC

v_gene: TRBV10-3
d_gene: NA
j_gene: TRBJ1-1
abundance: NA
CDR3aa: CAISESGGNTEAFF
CDR3nt: TGTGCCATCAGTGAGTCCGGGGGTAACACTGAAGCTTTCTTT

v_gene: TRBV11-3
d_gene: NA
j_gene: TRBJ2-3
abundance: NA
CDR3aa: CASSLGAGIGTQYF
CDR3nt: TGTGCCAGCAGCTTAGGGGCGGGAATCGGCACGCAGTATTTT

v_gene: TRBV6-2/TRBV6-3
d_gene: TRBD1
j_gene: TRBJ1-1
abundance: NA
CDR3aa: CASSYLTGELAGRNTEAFF
CDR3nt: TGTGCCAGCAGTTACTTAACAGGGGAGTTGGCTGGTAGGAACACTGAAGCTTTCTTT

v_gene: TRBV19
d_gene: TRBD1
j_gene: TRBJ1-5
abundance: NA
CDR3aa: CASSTRTGGGYSNQPQHF
CDR3nt: TGTGCCAGTAGTACCCGGACAGGGGGCGGTTATAGCAATCAGCCCCAGCATTTT

v_gene: TRBV5-1
d_gene: NA
j_gene: TRBJ1-2
abundance: NA
CDR3aa: CASSLSGLSGYTF
CDR3nt: TGCGCCAGCAGCTTGTCAGGCCTTTCGGGCTACACCTTC

v_gene: TRBV7-8
d_gene: TRBD2
j_gene: TRBJ2-1
abundance: NA
CDR3aa: CASSLREGSRGEQFF
CDR3nt: TGTGCCAGCAGCTTGAGGGAGGGGTCGAGAGGTGAGCAGTTCTTC

v_gene: TRBV6-5
d_gene: TRBD1
j_gene: TRBJ2-3
abundance: NA
CDR3aa: CASGDRGYTQYF
CDR3nt: TGTGCCAGCGGGGACAGGGGATATACGCAGTATTTT

v_gene: TRBV5-4
d_gene: TRBD1
j_gene: TRBJ2-7
abundance: once
CDR3aa: CASSLVAGGFDEQYF
CDR3nt: TGTGCCAGCAGCTTGGTCGCAGGGGGCTTCGACGAGCAGTACTTC

v_gene: TRBV5-4
d_gene: TRBD1
j_gene: TRBJ2-6
abundance: NA
CDR3aa: CASSSKGQGAGANVLTF
CDR3nt: TGTGCCAGCAGCTCCAAAGGACAGGGGGCTGGGGCCAACGTCCTGACTTTC

v_gene: TRBV5-1
d_gene: NA
j_gene: TRBJ2-5
abundance: once
CDR3aa: CASSVQGLRGETQYF
CDR3nt: TGCGCCAGCAGCGTCCAAGGGCTTAGAGGGGAGACCCAGTACTTC